Sequencing of this T cell receptor beta chain was carried out in a study of beta chain features in type 1 diabetes. Since all of the isolated RNA was reverse transcribed, expressed TCRB transcripts were what got sequenced. Measured with immunoSEQ multiplex PCR; TCRdb has only the in-frame clones, and not every one. This sample yields approximately 360,000 clones, of which roughly 13% are seen a single time; 0.0085% to 0.012% belongs to the top ten. A word on this clone: Its antigen is unidentified.

Study-wide findings and caveats: Reduced insertions and increased deletions marked VDJ junctions in type 1 diabetes patients. TCRB CDR3 length was moderately but significantly reduced in all four CD4+ subsets of Type 1 diabetes patients. For patients, the naive, central memory and Treg TCRB repertoires appeared more alike than for healthy donors.

Trimming took 4 bases from V and 7 from J; bases not matched to a gene: 11. CDR1 and CDR2 from the germline V gene are MNHEY and SVGAGI. The CDR3 consists of 16 residues. The chain combines TRBV6-5 with TRBJ2-1; 9 bases agree with TRBD2. The sequencing input was naive CD4+ T cells from blood. This receptor was obtained from a woman aged 18 to 35 with type 1 diabetes. CDR3 in amino acids: CASSWGGGRAGNEQFF. The CDR3 coding sequence is TGTGCCAGCAGTTGGGGGGGCGGGAGGGCCGGTAATGAGCAGTTCTTC.